A selection of T cell receptor beta chains follows, all from one sample in a study of blood T cells in healthy people across ages. MiXCR was run by TCRdb on the 5' RACE reads, yielding one entry per CDR3 protein. Of 450,000 to 650,000 distinct CDR3 sequences listed, approximately 25% are singletons. The same data also contributed to another study, on T cells of mothers and their children.

What was sequenced was blood. Receptors were obtained from a boy aged 5-17 years in good health. Each CDR3 is given with its conserved first and last residue.

>TRBV29-1
CSAHLGGLGGEQYF
>TRBV23-1
CASSVTWETQYF
>TRBV6-2/TRBV6-3
CASSSWGRNYEQYF
>TRBV27
CASSLSDGQETQYF
>TRBV27
CASSITGGGIQYF
>TRBV20-1
CSADTGTDEQYF
>TRBV24-1
CATSDPGPRGNEQFF
>TRBV20-1
CSAIGTGIYNEQFF
>TRBV28
CASSFETYEQYF
>TRBV27
CASSQDYSTSSYNEQFF
>TRBV29-1
CSTGQGAGDGYTF
>TRBV12-3/TRBV12-4
CASSRTASSGNTIYF
>TRBV12-3/TRBV12-4
CASRLGWGNTDTQYF
>TRBV7-2
CASSPGPTPTIYNEQFF
>TRBV4-1
CASSQYLAGATGELFF
>TRBV5-1
CASSSASDTQYF
>TRBV7-2
CASSPRQGDETQYF
>TRBV12-3/TRBV12-4
CASSPVGTEGNEKLFF
>TRBV4-1
CASSADVFSYNEQFF
>TRBV28
CASSFQGGYGYTF
>TRBV5-1
CASSSGDGANVLTF
>TRBV29-1
CSVEESGRGFYNEQFF
>TRBV28
CASGRGYSNQPQHF
>TRBV6-6
CASSPLAGSGTQYF
>TRBV7-9
CASSPMTSGTADTQYF
>TRBV25-1
CASSESKIGFYNEQFF
>TRBV6-2/TRBV6-3
CASSHYHGYEQYF
>TRBV9
CASSRELNNEQFF
>TRBV7-2
CASSLIQGLETQYF
>TRBV6-5
CASSYLSSYEQYF
>TRBV6-2/TRBV6-3
CASRTTGGIQPQHF
>TRBV29-1
CSVVLTEPYGYTF
>TRBV6-2/TRBV6-3
CASSYTGAQDRAFSYEQYF
>TRBV24-1
CATSDPIVNQETQYF
>TRBV7-9
CASSIQGGTEAFF
>TRBV20-1
CSALGEGLTDTQCF
>TRBV3-1
CASSHRDEQPYQETQYF
>TRBV7-9
CASSPPIGNEQFF
>TRBV7-9
CASSSGGSPLHF
>TRBV2
CASSGTGTGGGNEQFF
>TRBV7-3
CASSPSGPGTQYF
>TRBV27
CASSLSVIFTDTQYF
>TRBV11-1
CASSGEGLAFDEQFF
>TRBV7-2
CASSPVGGATGELFF